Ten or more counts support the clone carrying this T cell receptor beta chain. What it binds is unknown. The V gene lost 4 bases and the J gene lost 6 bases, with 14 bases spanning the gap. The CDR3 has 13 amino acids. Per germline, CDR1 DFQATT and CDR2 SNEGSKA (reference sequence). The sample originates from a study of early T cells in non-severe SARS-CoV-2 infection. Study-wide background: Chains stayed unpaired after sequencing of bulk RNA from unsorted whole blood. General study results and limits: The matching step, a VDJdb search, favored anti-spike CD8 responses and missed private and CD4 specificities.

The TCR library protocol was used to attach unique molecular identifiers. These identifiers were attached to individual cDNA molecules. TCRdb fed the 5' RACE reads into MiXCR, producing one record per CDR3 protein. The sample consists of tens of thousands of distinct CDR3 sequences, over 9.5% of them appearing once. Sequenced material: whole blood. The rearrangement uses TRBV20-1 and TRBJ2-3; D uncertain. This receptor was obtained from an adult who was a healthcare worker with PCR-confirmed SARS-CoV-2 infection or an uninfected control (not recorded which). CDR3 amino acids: CSATVITRDTQYF. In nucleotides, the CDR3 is TGCAGTGCTACCGTCATCACAAGGGATACGCAGTATTTT.